This T cell receptor (beta chain) emerged from a study of Ad26.COV2.S vaccination and SARS-CoV-2 variants. Notes on the study in general: Researchers reported similar non-spike TCR breadth in vaccine and placebo recipients. Vaccinees displayed broader spike-specific TCR repertoires than placebo recipients.

Comment on this clone: What it recognizes is unknown.

The treatment here: around 19 received Ad26.COV2.S at low or high dose, single or two shots; about 5 received placebo; per-sample allocation not given. Samples came from day 63 after the first vaccine or placebo injection. An Ad26 vector carrying the Wuhan-strain SARS-CoV-2 spike served as the vaccine. Assay: immunoSEQ multiplex PCR; the TCRdb copy retains only in-frame clones and omits some. The profile shows roughly 680,000 clones, 89% of them singletons. This CDR3 is built from 17 residues. V gave up 4 bases and J gave up 0 bases; unmatched junction bases: 8. Per germline, CDR1 SGHDT and CDR2 YYEEEE.

The clonotype comes from a person between 18 and 65 years old who received the Ad26.COV2.S COVID-19 vaccine or a placebo. Sequencing used peripheral blood, obtained in a trial of Ad26.COV2.S vaccine versus placebo. This chain uses TRBV5-6 with TRBJ2-2, with 8 nucleotides matching TRBD1. The DNA of the CDR3 is TGTGCCAGCAGCCTAGAAGGGACAGGAGCGAACACCGGGGAGCTGTTTTTT. Protein product: CASSLEGTGANTGELFF.